The 9 T cell receptor beta chains in this list originate from one sample, sequenced in a study of tumor-infiltrating lymphocytes in primary liver carcinoma. A constant-region primer served to make TCR beta cDNA from 500 to 550 ng total RNA. Libraries for TCR beta were built through three nested multiplex PCR rounds, which together made up a slightly modified ARM-PCR procedure. The first two PCR rounds used TRBV1-TRBV30 primers with a Cbeta primer, 10 cycles each. Via MiXCR, TCRdb re-called the multiplex PCR reads, giving one row per CDR3 protein. The sample consists of approximately 330,000 distinct CDR3 sequences, around three fifths of them appearing once. Unsorted whole blood served as the source of blood RNA, and germline DNA was extracted as well. Material: peripheral blood. The source of these receptors is a man aged 40-49 years with primary liver carcinoma and hepatitis B virus infection.

A note on this clonotype: A much larger clone sits a single nucleotide away, making a read error possible. Since no conserved phenylalanine or tryptophan closes the CDR3, a read error is the likely cause. This chain joins TRBV4-3 and TRBJ2-7; 9 bases fit TRBD2. The J segment lost 6 bases and the V segment lost 5 bases, leaving 11 bases of the junction unmatched. This CDR3 is built from 15 residues. CDR1 and CDR2 from the germline V gene are LGHNA and YSLEER. This CDR3 reads CASSVASLAGSEQYI. CDR3 coding DNA: TGCGCCAGCAGCGTCGCGAGCCTAGCGGGGTCCGAGCAGTACATC.

As for this clonotype: This sequence may be a read error, since a much larger clone differs from it by one base. The chain employs TRBV10-2 and TRBJ2-3, with D possibly matching TRBD1 (6 bases). CDR1 and CDR2 (germline): WSHSY, SAAADI. V was shortened by 8 bases and J by 4 bases, with 16 bases between the two germline ends. There are 14 residues in the CDR3. This CDR3 is CASCLQGGADTQYF. CDR3 coding DNA: TGCGCCAGCTGTTTACAGGGCGGCGCAGATACGCAGTATTTT.

This clonotype was detected a few times. The chain combines TRBV5-4 with TRBJ2-1, with 11 bases that match TRBD2. CDR1 and CDR2 (germline): SGHNT, YYREEE (reference sequence). With V trimmed by 3 bases and J by 6 bases, 8 bases remained unmatched. The CDR3 is made up of 16 amino acids. The CDR3 sequence: CASSSSSGRSVNEQFF. CDR3 bases: TGTGCCAGCAGCTCCTCTAGCGGGAGGTCTGTCAATGAGCAGTTCTTC.

About this clonotype itself: With a much larger clone just one base away, this may be a read error. Without the conserved terminal phenylalanine or tryptophan, this CDR3 likely stems from a read error. V is TRBV5-5 and J is TRBJ2-7, with TRBD1 as a possible D gene (6 bases). V gave up 5 bases and J gave up 0 bases, with 15 bases separating them. The CDR3 length is 15 residues. CDR1 SGHKS and CDR2 YYEKEE come from the germline V gene (reference sequence). CDR3 in amino acids: CASRRTDDPSYEQYS. The CDR3 nucleotides read TGTGCCAGCAGACGGACAGATGACCCCTCCTACGAGCAGTACTCC.

The table lists this clonotype with a few counts. The V and J genes are TRBV14 and TRBJ2-6; D is unclear. This CDR3 has 19 residues. Between the trimmed V and J ends, which lost 0 bases and 1 base, there was a span of 16 bases. In germline, CDR1 is SGHDN, CDR2 FVKESK. This chain's CDR3 is CASSQDFRNLPSGANVLTF. The CDR3 DNA sequence: TGTGCCAGCAGCCAAGATTTTCGGAACTTACCGTCTGGGGCCAACGTCCTGACTTTC.

Of note for this clonotype: This may come from a read error, since a much larger clone is one base off. The rearrangement uses TRBV10-3 and TRBJ2-7, with 7 positions matching TRBD1. Germline assignment: CDR1 ENHRY and CDR2 SYGVKD. CDR3 length: 14 residues. Germline trimming cut 6 bases from V and 1 base from J; bases unmatched to any gene: 6. In nucleotides, the CDR3 is TGTGCCATCAGCATACCGGGACAGTCCTACGAGCAGTACTTC. Translating it yields CAISIPGQSYEQYF.

For this clonotype: Just one base apart from a much larger clone, this may be a read error. The rearrangement uses TRBV6-6 and TRBJ1-1; no clear D gene. The CDR3 loop spans 14 amino acids. With 2 bases removed from V and 6 bases from J, the gap between germline ends came to 13 bases. The germline gives CDR1 MNHNY, CDR2 SVGAGI (reference sequence). The chain's CDR3 is CASSYIRSSAEAFF. The CDR3 nucleotides are TGTGCCAGCAGTTACATCCGGTCTTCGGCTGAAGCTTTCTTT.

In this sample, this clonotype turned up a few times. The chain carries TRBV6-5 and TRBJ2-7; 10 bases match TRBD1. The CDR3 loop spans 16 amino acids. Trimming took 3 bases from V and 3 from J; bases not matched to a gene: 8. Germline-derived CDR1 and CDR2 are MNHEY and SVGAGI. The CDR3 spells CASSYLAGDRGYEQYF. Written as DNA, the CDR3 is TGTGCCAGCAGTTATCTTGCTGGGGACAGGGGCTACGAGCAGTACTTC.

This clonotype was found a few times. One base away lies a much larger clone, so this may be a sequencing read error. V usage is TRBV6-1 and J usage is TRBJ2-5, with D hard to call. The CDR3 extends over 13 amino acids. The V gene lost 6 bases and the J gene lost 1 base, with 9 bases spanning the gap. Germline CDR1 MNHNS, CDR2 SASEGT. CDR3 loop: CASRTDGQETQYF. The CDR3 DNA reads as TGTGCCAGCAGGACGGACGGCCAAGAGACCCAGTACTTC.